This T cell receptor (beta chain) was recorded in a study of patients and donors after allogeneic stem cell transplantation. This clonotype appeared many times. TCRdb re-called the RT-PCR reads through MiXCR, storing one row per CDR3 protein. The sample lists 70,000 to 100,000 distinct CDR3 sequences, just under 5% seen once, with around 2.6% in the top ten. The receptor was isolated from a human donor who was either an allogeneic HSCT recipient or a stem cell or donor lymphocyte infusion donor (not recorded which). It is not recorded whose cells these are; they may come from a transplant donor. Sequenced: blood, either unsorted or a sorted T cell fraction (not recorded which).

Written as DNA, the CDR3 is TGTGCCAGCAGGCCCTCGGTCGATGAAAAACTGTTTTTT. Protein sequence: CASRPSVDEKLFF. V gene TRBV6-1 combines with J gene TRBJ1-4; D unclear. CDR1 and CDR2 (germline): MNHNS, SASEGT. This CDR3 has 13 residues. Trimming took 6 bases from V and 6 from J, leaving 11 bases between them.